Listed below are T cell receptor beta chains from one sample, sequenced in a study of radiotherapy plus CTLA-4 blockade in lung cancer. Using immunoSEQ multiplex PCR, the repertoire was profiled, and TCRdb retains in-frame clones only, with some absent. This table holds roughly 30,000 clones, about 77% found once. The sample here was peripheral blood, taken from a patient treated with radiotherapy plus ipilimumab. These receptors were collected from a human donor with non-small cell lung cancer that progressed on radiotherapy plus ipilimumab. The conserved cysteine and the conserved F or W are not part of the CDR3 here. Fields, in order: V gene, CDR3 protein.

TRBV2,ASSRTSGGSGELF
TRBV5-4,ASSWDRAEQY
TRBV6-1,ASSVPLTSGRWRGGGTQY
TRBV30,ASIGGPNTEAF
TRBV6-1,ASNRGDTEAF
TRBV19,ASSPGPITDTQY
TRBV6-5,ASSYDRQGNSYEQY
TRBV30,AWSPGGAGADTQY
TRBV27,ASSGAAYNEQF
TRBV5-8,ASSANQPQH
TRBV9,ASSVGDRGSGNTIY
TRBV9,ASSVLGGGYT
TRBV30,AWIRRDASGNTIY
TRBV19,ASSRFGLNNEQF
TRBV4-3,ASSQIQGESTGELF
TRBV28,ASTRLAEHNEQF
TRBV5-1,ASSPPADTQY
TRBV28,ASSLGRGLAGVYEQY
TRBV7-9,ASSRETGLPSLAKNIQY
TRBV11-2,ASSLDLGFSYGYT
TRBV10-3,AMSGEEGETQY
TRBV6-1,ASSEGGGRGRGQSQH
TRBV4-1,ASSHSGRGEQY
TRBV2,ASGEADIYEQY
TRBV28,ATSSGRRDTEAF
TRBV6-5,ASSDTLRDNYGYT
TRBV7-9,ASSPRVRDKSSYNEQF
TRBV5-6,ASSLGGPDTQY
TRBV6-5,ASSAASLGNYGYT